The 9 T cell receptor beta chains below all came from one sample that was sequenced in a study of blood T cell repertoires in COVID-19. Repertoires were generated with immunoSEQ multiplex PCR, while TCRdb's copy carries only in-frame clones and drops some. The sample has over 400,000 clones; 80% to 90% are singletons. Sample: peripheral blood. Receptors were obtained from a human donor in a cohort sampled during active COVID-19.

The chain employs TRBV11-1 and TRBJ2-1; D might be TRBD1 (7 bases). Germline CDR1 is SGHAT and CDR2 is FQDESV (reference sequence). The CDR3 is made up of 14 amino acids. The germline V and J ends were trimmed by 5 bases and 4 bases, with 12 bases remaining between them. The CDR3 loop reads CASSKGAGYNEQFF. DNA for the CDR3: TGTGCCAGCAGCAAGGGGGCGGGGTACAATGAGCAGTTCTTC.

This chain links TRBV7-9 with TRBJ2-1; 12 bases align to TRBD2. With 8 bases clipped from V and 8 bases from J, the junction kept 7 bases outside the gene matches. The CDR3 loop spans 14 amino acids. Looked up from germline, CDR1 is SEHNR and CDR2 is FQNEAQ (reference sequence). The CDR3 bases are TGTGCCAGCCTGACTAGCGGGAGTGGTTATGAGCAGTTCTTC. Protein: CASLTSGSGYEQFF. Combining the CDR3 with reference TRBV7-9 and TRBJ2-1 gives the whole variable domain DTGVSQNPRHKITKRGQNVTFRCDPISEHNRLYWYRQTLGQGPEFLTYFQNEAQLEKSRLLSDRFSAERPKGSFSTLEIQRTEQGDSAMYLCASLTSGSGYEQFFGPGTRLTVL.

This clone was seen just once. CDR3 sequence (DNA): TGTGCCAGCAGGATCACAACTAGCGGGAAGGCAGATACGCAGTATTTT. It specifies CASRITTSGKADTQYF. This sequence joins TRBV4-2 and TRBJ2-3; TRBD2 aligns across 10 bases. Germline assignment: CDR1 LGHNA and CDR2 YNFKEQ. The CDR3 is made up of 16 amino acids. Germline trimming cut 6 bases from V and 4 bases from J; bases unmatched to any gene: 10.

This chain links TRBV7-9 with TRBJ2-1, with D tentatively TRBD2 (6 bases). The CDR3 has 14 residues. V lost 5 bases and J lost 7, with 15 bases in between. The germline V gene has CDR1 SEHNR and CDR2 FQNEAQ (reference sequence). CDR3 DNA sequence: TGTGCCAGCAGCATATCCGGGACTGCGAATGAGCAGTTCTTC. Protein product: CASSISGTANEQFF.

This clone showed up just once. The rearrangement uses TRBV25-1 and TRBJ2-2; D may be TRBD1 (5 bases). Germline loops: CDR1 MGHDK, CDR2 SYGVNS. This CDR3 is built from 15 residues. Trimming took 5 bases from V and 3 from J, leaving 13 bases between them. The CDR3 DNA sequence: TGTGCCAGCAGTCCCCGCAGGGTCGACACCGGGGAGCTGTTTTTT. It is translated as CASSPRRVDTGELFF.

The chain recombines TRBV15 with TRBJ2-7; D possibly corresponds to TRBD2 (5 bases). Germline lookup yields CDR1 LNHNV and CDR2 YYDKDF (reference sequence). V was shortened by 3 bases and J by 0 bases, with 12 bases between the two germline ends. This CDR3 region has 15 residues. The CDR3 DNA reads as TGTGCCACCAGCAGCGATAGGCGGGTCTCCTACGAGCAGTACTTC. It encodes CATSSDRRVSYEQYF.

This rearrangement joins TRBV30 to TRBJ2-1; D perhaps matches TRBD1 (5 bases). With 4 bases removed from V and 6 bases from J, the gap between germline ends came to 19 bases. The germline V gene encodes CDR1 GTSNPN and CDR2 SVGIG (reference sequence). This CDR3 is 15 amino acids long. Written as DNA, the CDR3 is TGTGCCTGGAACCGTCCAGGGTTAGGTTTCAATGAGCAGTTCTTC. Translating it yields CAWNRPGLGFNEQFF.

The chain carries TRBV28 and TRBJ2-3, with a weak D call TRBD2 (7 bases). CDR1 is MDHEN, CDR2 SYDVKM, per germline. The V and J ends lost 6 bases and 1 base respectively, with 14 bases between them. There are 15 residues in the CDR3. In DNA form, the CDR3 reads TGTGCCAGCAGAAACGGGGGGCCCCGCACAGATACGCAGTATTTT. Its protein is CASRNGGPRTDTQYF. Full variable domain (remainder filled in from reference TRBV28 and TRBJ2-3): DVKVTQSSRYLVKRTGEKVFLECVQDMDHENMFWYRQDPGLGLRLIYFSYDVKMKEKGDIPEGYSVSREKKERFSLILESASTNQTSMYLCASRNGGPRTDTQYFGPGTRLTVL.

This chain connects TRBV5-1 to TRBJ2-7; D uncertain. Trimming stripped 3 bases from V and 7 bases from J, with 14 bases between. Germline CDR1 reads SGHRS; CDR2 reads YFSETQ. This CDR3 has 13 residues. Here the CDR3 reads CASSSLARLEQYF. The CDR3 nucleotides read TGCGCCAGCAGCTCCCTCGCGCGATTGGAGCAGTACTTC. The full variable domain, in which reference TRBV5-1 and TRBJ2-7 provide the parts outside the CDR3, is KAGVTQTPRYLIKTRGQQVTLSCSPISGHRSVSWYQQTPGQGLQFLFEYFSETQRNKGNFPGRFSGRQFSNSRSEMNVSTLELGDSALYLCASSSLARLEQYFGPGTRLTVT.